The 14 T cell receptor beta chains below all came from one sample that was sequenced in a study of cytomegalovirus exposure and HLA in healthy donors. The PCR used 60 Vbeta and 13 Jbeta primers. Sequencing was performed with immunoSEQ multiplex PCR; in TCRdb, only in-frame clones are kept and a portion is missing. The sample totals tens of thousands of clones. Sequenced material: PBMCs. The receptors shown here come from a woman aged 40 to 50 in good health and CMV-seropositive.

V gene TRBV15 combines with J gene TRBJ1-4, with no clear D. This CDR3 comprises 15 residues. Per the germline V gene, CDR1 is LNHNV and CDR2 is YYDKDF (reference sequence). Trimming cost V 1 base and J 8 bases, with 14 bases left between them. The CDR3 DNA sequence: TGTGCCACCAGCAGAGGATCGGGGTTAGGGGAAAAACTGTTTTTT. Protein: CATSRGSGLGEKLFF.

The chain uses TRBV6-1 and TRBJ2-1; 14 nucleotides line up with TRBD2. The CDR3 spans 14 residues. Germline loops: CDR1 MNHNS, CDR2 SASEGT. Trimming removed 4 bases from V and 7 bases from J; junction bases left unmatched: 0. CDR3 nucleotides: TGTGCCAGCAGTGGACTAGCGGGGGGGAATGAGCAGTTCTTC. As protein: CASSGLAGGNEQFF.

The rearrangement joins TRBV5-6 to TRBJ1-2, with 8 positions matching TRBD1. The junction had 6 bases not matched to a gene; V was cut back by 4 bases and J by 4 bases. The CDR3 contains 14 residues. Germline CDR1 reads SGHDT; CDR2 reads YYEEEE. Here the CDR3 DNA reads TGTGCCAGCAGCCCGCCGGACAGGGCCTATGGCTACACCTTC. Translated, it gives CASSPPDRAYGYTF. Full variable domain (missing parts from reference TRBV5-6 and TRBJ1-2): DAGVTQSPTHLIKTRGQQVTLRCSPKSGHDTVSWYQQALGQGPQFIFQYYEEEERQRGNFPDRFSGHQFPNYSSELNVNALLLGDSALYLCASSPPDRAYGYTFGSGTRLTVV.

The V gene is TRBV6-1, the J gene TRBJ2-1, with 7 bases identical to TRBD2. The germline gives CDR1 MNHNS, CDR2 SASEGT. Trimming cost V 4 bases and J 3 bases; bases outside gene matches: 6. This CDR3 has 15 residues. CDR3: CASSVSGMVYNEQFF. Written as DNA, the CDR3 is TGTGCCAGCAGTGTAAGCGGGATGGTCTACAATGAGCAGTTCTTC.

The V call is TRBV4-1, the J call TRBJ2-5; 7 bases are a match to TRBD2. With the DNA end fitting TRBJ2-7 better, the J assignment may be wrong. Germline values: CDR1 MGHRA, CDR2 YSYEKL. This CDR3 has 15 amino acids. CDR3 protein: CASSRRLAEAYEQYF. CDR3 bases: TGCGCCAGCAGCCGTCGACTAGCTGAGGCCTACGAGCAGTACTTC.

The rearrangement joins TRBV15 to TRBJ2-1; TRBD2 is a possible D gene (7 bases). The CDR3 is made up of 16 amino acids. The germline V and J ends were trimmed by 7 bases and 7 bases, with 23 bases remaining between them. CDR1 LNHNV and CDR2 YYDKDF come from the germline V gene (reference sequence). The CDR3 here is CATTFSGGGRGNEQFF. CDR3 DNA sequence: TGTGCCACCACCTTCTCTGGGGGGGGGCGGGGGAATGAGCAGTTCTTC.

The chain has TRBV2 and TRBJ2-3, with 14 bases lining up with TRBD2. Germline CDR1 reads SNHLY; CDR2 reads FYNNEI. CDR3 length equals 19 residues. Trimming at V came to 1 base and at J to 2 bases, leaving 8 bases not matched to a gene. In nucleotides, the CDR3 is TGTGCCAGCAGTGAAGTAGTCGGGACTAGCGGGAGTTCCACAGATACGCAGTATTTT. Its translation: CASSEVVGTSGSSTDTQYF.

This sequence joins TRBV7-2 and TRBJ1-2; possibly TRBD1 for D (5 bases). V lost 1 base, J lost 3 bases, and 9 bases lay in between. Germline CDR1 and CDR2: SGHTA and FQGNSA. This CDR3 is built from 14 residues. The CDR3 DNA sequence: TGTGCCAGCAGCTTAGACGGCAGGGACTATGGCTACACCTTC. It translates to CASSLDGRDYGYTF.

The chain is built from TRBV27 and TRBJ2-1, with TRBD2 matching 10 bases. Germline V gives CDR1 MNHEY, CDR2 SMNVEV (reference sequence). V shed 8 bases, J shed 9 bases, and the junction held 10 bases outside the gene matches. The CDR3 is 14 residues long. The CDR3 DNA reads TGTGCCAGCTCTCCCGGGACTAGCGATGGTGAGCAGTTCTTC. Protein: CASSPGTSDGEQFF.

J is TRBJ1-4 and V is TRBV5-1; 8 nucleotides align to TRBD1. The CDR3 contains 17 residues. CDR1 and CDR2 (germline): SGHRS, YFSETQ. V lost 3 bases and J lost 4; bases outside the gene matches: 11. CDR3 protein: CASSSGQGGSYNEKLFF. CDR3 nucleotide sequence: TGCGCCAGCAGCTCCGGACAGGGTGGGAGCTATAATGAAAAACTGTTTTTT.

The chain combines TRBV7-3 with TRBJ1-2; 9 bases are shared with TRBD1. The ends lost 2 bases at V and 8 bases at J; junction bases unmatched: 6. The CDR3 covers 14 residues. Per germline, CDR1 SGHTA and CDR2 FQGTGA. CDR3 sequence: CASSLGTGFLGYTF. The DNA of the CDR3 is TGTGCCAGCAGCTTAGGGACAGGGTTTTTAGGCTACACCTTC.

V is TRBV5-1 and J is TRBJ1-6; possibly TRBD1 for D (6 bases). The CDR3 length is 15 residues. Germline CDR1 is SGHRS and CDR2 is YFSETQ. V gave up 0 bases and J gave up 4 bases, with 8 bases separating them. The CDR3 loop reads CASSLGGQYNSPLHF. DNA for the CDR3: TGCGCCAGCAGCTTGGGCGGACAGTATAATTCACCCCTCCACTTT.

The CDR3 nucleotides read TGTGCCAGCAGCGTAGTAGGAGGGGACACTGAAGCTTTCTTT. Protein sequence: CASSVVGGDTEAFF. The chain uses TRBV9 and TRBJ1-1, with a weak D call TRBD1 (5 bases). Germline V gives CDR1 SGDLS, CDR2 YYNGEE. V was clipped by 0 bases and J by 3 bases, with 9 bases between them. This CDR3 region has 14 residues.

This rearrangement joins TRBV7-9 to TRBJ2-5, with TRBD2 matching 8 bases. The CDR3 spans 15 residues. Trimming removed 3 bases from V and 5 bases from J; junction bases left unmatched: 8. Germline loops: CDR1 SEHNR, CDR2 FQNEAQ (reference sequence). DNA for the CDR3: TGTGCCAGCAGCTTTTGGGCGGGGGGTCAGGAGACCCAGTACTTC. Its translation is CASSFWAGGQETQYF.